This T cell receptor beta chain was identified during a study of CXCR3-negative and CXCR3-positive naive CD8 T cells. Study-wide results and caveats: Researchers reported similar TRBV-TRBJ usage in naive CXCR3-negative and CXCR3-positive cells, though memory differed. When CXCR3-positive naive cells were set against CXCR3-negative naive cells, the former had more hydrophobic TRB CDR3s.

By phenotype, naive CD8+ T cells were CD45RO-CCR7+CD27+CD95-. This CDR3 is 19 amino acids long. The V gene's germline CDR1 is MNHEY and CDR2 SVGEGT. In preparing the TRB cDNA libraries, 5' RACE with UMI labels was used. For each CDR3 protein, TCRdb gives one entry from its re-call of the 5' RACE reads, without DNA. Here the sample table reports 84,000 or so distinct CDR3 sequences. As to this clonotype: Antigen unknown.

The material sequenced was naive CXCR3+ CD8+ T cells from blood. Subset of the sample: CD45RO-CCR7+CD27+CD95- naive CD8+ T cells expressing CXCR3 (TNR3+). The clonotype was recovered from a human donor in good health. Some clones in this sample may be carry-over from other donors' samples. The genes are TRBV6-2 or TRBV6-3 and TRBJ2-6; TCRdb names TRBD2, which stays unverified in the absence of DNA. This CDR3 reads CASRGFSGGRSSGANVLTF.